These T cell receptor beta chains were read from a single sample in a study of T cell repertoires in cytomegalovirus infection. In TCRdb, the reads were re-called with MiXCR into one record per CDR3 protein. The sample yields some 940,000 distinct CDR3 sequences, 25% to 40% seen once. The antigens these receptors bind are not known. The sample in question was cultured CD8+ T cells from PBMCs, obtained from culture after CMV antigen stimulation. The source is a human donor in good health (CMV status not recorded). Some clones in this sample may be carry-over from other donors' samples. The CDR3 runs from the conserved cysteine through the conserved F or W. A D gene is named only where the DNA matches it firmly. Clone size is not always given. Where it is, it says once, few, many or a class for expanded clones.

TRBV7-6	-	TRBJ1-1	few	TGTGCCAGCAGCCCCGTCATTGAAGCTTTCTTT	CASSPVIEAFF
TRBV7-9	-	TRBJ2-1	-	TGTGCCAGCAGCCCACCCCGAGGGGCAGGGGGCGAGCGGGGGCCTTACAATGAGCAGTTCTTC	CASSPPRGAGGERGPYNEQFF
TRBV4-1	-	TRBJ2-3	many	TGCGCCAGCAGTTTTAGGGGGGTCACCACAGATACGCAGTATTTT	CASSFRGVTTDTQYF
TRBV28	-	TRBJ1-1	-	TGTGCCAGCAGTCCCCTGGACAACACTGAAGCTTTCTTT	CASSPLDNTEAFF
TRBV13	TRBD2	TRBJ2-2	-	TGTGCCAGCAGCTACACTAGCGGGGGTCCCGGGGAGCTGTTTTTT	CASSYTSGGPGELFF
TRBV5-5	-	TRBJ2-1	-	TGTGCCAGCAGCCCCGGGGAGGTCCCATACAATGAGCAGTTCTTC	CASSPGEVPYNEQFF
TRBV2	TRBD2	TRBJ2-5	few	TGTGCCAGCAGTCCAACTAGCGGGGGTTTCCAAGAGACCCAGTACTTC	CASSPTSGGFQETQYF
TRBV3-1	-	TRBJ1-1	-	TGTGCCAGCAGCCATCTAGAAGGGGGGGCCACTGAAGCTTTCTTT	CASSHLEGGATEAFF
TRBV10-2	-	TRBJ2-5	-	TGCGCCAGCAGTGGTACTCTCGGGGGAAAAGAAGGGACCCAGTACTTC	CASSGTLGGKEGTQYF
TRBV6-5	TRBD1	TRBJ1-5	few	TGTGCCAGCAGTAGGGACAGGGGGTTCAATCAGCCCCAGCATTTT	CASSRDRGFNQPQHF
TRBV7-2	-	TRBJ2-1	many	TGTGCCAGCAGCTTGGGCAGACTAGGGGAGTTCTTC	CASSLGRLGEFF
TRBV5-5	TRBD2	TRBJ2-6	few	TGTGCCAGCAGCTCATCCAGCGGGGAGGGGGCCAACGTCCTGACTTTC	CASSSSSGEGANVLTF
TRBV6-5	TRBD1	TRBJ2-7	few	TGTGCCAGCACCCCGGGACAGGGTTCGGGCGAGCAGTACTTC	CASTPGQGSGEQYF
TRBV12-3/TRBV12-4	TRBD1	TRBJ1-5	-	TGTGCCAGCAGTTCCAACGACAGGGGGTATGTTAGTCAGCCCCAGCATTTT	CASSSNDRGYVSQPQHF
TRBV6-5	-	TRBJ2-3	-	TGTGCCAGCAGTTACTCTCTAACAGGCTCCGATACGCAGTATTTT	CASSYSLTGSDTQYF
TRBV12-3/TRBV12-4	TRBD2	TRBJ2-3	many	TGTGCCAGCAGTCCCCGGACTAGCGGGGGTCAAGATACGCAGTATTTT	CASSPRTSGGQDTQYF
TRBV10-3	-	TRBJ2-5	-	TGTGCCATCAGTGACCAGACAGGACCACAAGAGACCCAGTACTTC	CAISDQTGPQETQYF
TRBV29-1	-	TRBJ1-1	many	TGCAGCGTTGGACGGTACACTGAAGCTTTCTTT	CSVGRYTEAFF
TRBV3-1	TRBD2	TRBJ2-1	-	TGTGCCAGCAGCCCCCCGACTAGCGGGGGCTACCCCAATGAGCAGTTCTTC	CASSPPTSGGYPNEQFF
TRBV12-3/TRBV12-4	-	TRBJ1-1	-	TGTGCCAGCAGTTTAGATCCCGATTTCGCTGAAGCTTTCTTT	CASSLDPDFAEAFF
TRBV29-1	-	TRBJ1-1	-	TGCAGCGTCACCGGCCTGAACACTGAAGCTTTCTTT	CSVTGLNTEAFF
TRBV2	TRBD1	TRBJ1-2	-	TGTGCCAGCAGATCCAACCACAGGGGGCACGGGGGCTACACCTTC	CASRSNHRGHGGYTF
TRBV7-9	-	TRBJ2-3	-	TGTGCCAGCTCCCGACTAGATAGGTCAGATACGCAGTATTTT	CASSRLDRSDTQYF
TRBV4-3	-	TRBJ2-1	few	TGCGCCAGCAGCCACCGGGACTCCCTATACAATGAGCAGTTCTTC	CASSHRDSLYNEQFF
TRBV27	TRBD1	TRBJ1-6	-	TGTGCCAGCAGTTATGGGACAGGGAATTCACCCCTCCACTTT	CASSYGTGNSPLHF
TRBV6-6	-	TRBJ1-1	-	TGTGCCAGCAGCCCGGGTGGGAGAGCTTTCTTT	CASSPGGRAFF
TRBV27	-	TRBJ1-1	-	TGTGCCACTTGGGCCCCAACGGGAGCTTTCTTT	CATWAPTGAFF
TRBV19	-	TRBJ2-1	-	TGTGCCAGTAGTACAAGTCTTCTCTCCGGTAATGAGCAGTTCTTC	CASSTSLLSGNEQFF
TRBV27	-	TRBJ1-6	-	TGTGCCAGCAGTTTATTCCTGGGCAGGAGGATCAACTCACCCCTCCACTTT	CASSLFLGRRINSPLHF
TRBV20-1	-	TRBJ2-6	many	TGCAGTGCTAGGGGTAACAGGGTAACTGGGGCCAACGTCCTGACTTTC	CSARGNRVTGANVLTF
TRBV12-3/TRBV12-4	-	TRBJ2-3	few	TGTGCCAGCAGTCCCCTGGGGCCCCTAAACACAGATACGCAGTATTTT	CASSPLGPLNTDTQYF